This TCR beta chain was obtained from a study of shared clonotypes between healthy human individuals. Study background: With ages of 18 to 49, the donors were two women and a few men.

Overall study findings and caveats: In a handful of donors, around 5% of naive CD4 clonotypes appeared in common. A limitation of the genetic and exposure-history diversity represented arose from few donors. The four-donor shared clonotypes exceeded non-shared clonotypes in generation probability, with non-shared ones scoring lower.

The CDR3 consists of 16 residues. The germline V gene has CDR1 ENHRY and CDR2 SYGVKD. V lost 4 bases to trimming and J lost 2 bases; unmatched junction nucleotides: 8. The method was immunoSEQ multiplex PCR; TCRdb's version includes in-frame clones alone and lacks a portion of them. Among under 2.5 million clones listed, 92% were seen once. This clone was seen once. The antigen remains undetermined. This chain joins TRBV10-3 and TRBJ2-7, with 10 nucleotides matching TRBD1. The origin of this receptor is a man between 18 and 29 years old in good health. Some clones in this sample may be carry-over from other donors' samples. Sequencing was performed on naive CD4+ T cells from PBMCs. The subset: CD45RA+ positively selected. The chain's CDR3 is CAISGSPGQGAYEQYF. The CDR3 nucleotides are TGTGCCATCAGTGGATCCCCCGGACAGGGGGCCTACGAGCAGTACTTC.